Listed here is a single TCR beta chain. The antigen is not known. The sample belongs to a study of CD8 T cells in Susac syndrome. General study findings and limits: The study recognized that its TCR sequencing and HLA analysis covered a relatively small number of individuals.

TCR beta was sequenced from blood CD8+ and CD4+ T cells. Negative isolation was used for CD8+ and CD4+ T cells, and FACS enrichment was applied to TEMRA cells. Between the trimmed V and J ends, which lost 3 bases and 4 bases, there was a span of 17 bases. The CDR3 totals 16 residues. Germline V gives CDR1 SGHNT, CDR2 YYREEE (reference sequence). RNA, at about 0.45 to 1 ug, was reverse transcribed with random hexamers. TCR beta CDR3 was amplified by immunoSEQ multiplex PCR. This amplification extended across 54 Vbeta and 13 Jbeta segments. TCRdb reanalysed the immunoSEQ multiplex PCR reads using MiXCR and keeps one entry per CDR3 protein. Of a few hundred thousand distinct CDR3 sequences listed, 75% to 90% were seen once; the top ten hold around 0.18%.

This chain uses TRBV5-4 with TRBJ2-1; perhaps TRBD2 as D (6 bases). The source of this sequence is a human donor with multiple sclerosis. The sequenced sample was CD8+ T cells from PBMCs. DNA for the CDR3: TGTGCCAGCAGCTCCCCGAACCGGGACTTTTACAATGAGCAGTTCTTC. This translates into CASSSPNRDFYNEQFF.